These 14 T cell receptor beta chains were all obtained from the same sample, sequenced in a study of blood T cell repertoires in COVID-19. Clones were read by immunoSEQ multiplex PCR, and TCRdb kept only the in-frame ones, dropping some. The table includes 220,000 or so clones, 86% detected once. Sequencing was carried out using peripheral blood. The receptor set was obtained from a woman aged 45-59 years with COVID-19, enrolled during active disease.

The J gene is TRBJ2-1, the V gene TRBV11-2; 8 nucleotides match TRBD2. The CDR3 extends over 16 amino acids. J was trimmed by 1 base and V by 6 bases; bases with no gene match: 8. Germline loops: CDR1 SGHAT, CDR2 FQNNGV. DNA of the CDR3: TGTGCCAGCAGACTCGCGGGGGGAGGGTCCTACAATGAGCAGTTCTTC. It is translated as CASRLAGGGSYNEQFF.

The chain is built from TRBV15 and TRBJ2-3; D uncertain. Germline V gene lookup returns CDR1 LNHNV and CDR2 YYDKDF (reference sequence). The CDR3 covers 15 residues. V lost 0 bases to trimming and J lost 6 bases, with 13 bases between them. The CDR3 bases are TGTGCCACCAGCAGAGATGGCAAACCGCGGGATACGCAGTATTTT. Amino acids: CATSRDGKPRDTQYF.

This chain links TRBV20-1 with TRBJ1-5, with D perhaps TRBD1 (5 bases). V was trimmed by 3 bases and J by 0 bases, leaving 15 bases between them. This CDR3 comprises 16 residues. Per germline, CDR1 DFQATT and CDR2 SNEGSKA (reference sequence). The DNA of the CDR3 is TGCAGTGCTAGTCCCGCACAGGATTATAGCAATCAGCCCCAGCATTTT. Its protein product is CSASPAQDYSNQPQHF.

The chain combines TRBV19 with TRBJ1-5, with D maybe TRBD1 (5 bases). The CDR3 length is 17 residues. V gave up 3 bases and J gave up 2 bases, with 17 bases separating them. Per the germline V gene, CDR1 is LNHDA and CDR2 is SQIVND (reference sequence). The CDR3 region is CASSIGGGVRGNQPQHF. For the CDR3, the DNA is TGTGCCAGTAGTATTGGGGGGGGAGTTAGAGGCAATCAGCCCCAGCATTTT.

This chain connects TRBV5-6 to TRBJ1-1; D is perhaps TRBD1 (5 bases). Germline V gene data show CDR1 as SGHDT and CDR2 as YYEEEE. V lost 4 bases, J lost 0 bases, and 10 bases lay in between. This CDR3 spans 14 amino acids. Here the CDR3 DNA reads TGTGCCAGCAGCCCGACAGTAATGAACACTGAAGCTTTCTTT. Translation: CASSPTVMNTEAFF.

The chain links TRBV28 to TRBJ2-5; 7 bases match TRBD1. The CDR3 length is 15 residues. V was clipped by 5 bases and J by 0 bases; unmatched bases: 6. Germline values: CDR1 MDHEN, CDR2 SYDVKM. DNA of the CDR3: TGTGCCAGCAGTGGTAGACAGGGACACCAAGAGACCCAGTACTTC. Amino acids: CASSGRQGHQETQYF.

The rearrangement joins TRBV6-2 or TRBV6-3 to TRBJ2-1, with D perhaps TRBD1 (5 bases). This CDR3 comprises 17 residues. The V and J ends lost 2 bases and 0 bases respectively, with 14 bases between them. Germline V gene data show CDR1 as MNHEY and CDR2 as SVGEGT. The CDR3 loop is CASSYVGHTSSYNEQFF. The CDR3 DNA sequence: TGTGCCAGCAGTTACGTCGGACACACCAGCTCCTACAATGAGCAGTTCTTC.

This clone was observed a single time. This chain links TRBV10-3 with TRBJ1-3, with a tentative D call TRBD1 (6 bases). CDR3 length: 16 amino acids. The V gene's germline CDR1 is ENHRY and CDR2 SYGVKD. V lost 10 bases to trimming and J lost 2 bases, with 21 bases between them. CDR3: CATKYDPRGTGNTIYF. The CDR3 region has the DNA TGTGCCACGAAATACGACCCCAGGGGCACTGGAAACACCATATATTTT.

This rearrangement joins TRBV5-8 to TRBJ2-2, with TRBD2 identical over 10 bases. CDR1 is SGHTS and CDR2 is YDEGEE in the germline V gene. The CDR3 consists of 17 residues. Germline trimming cut 3 bases from V and 4 bases from J; bases unmatched to any gene: 9. The CDR3: CASSSTTLAGATGELFF. CDR3 coding DNA: TGTGCCAGCAGCTCTACCACTCTAGCGGGGGCCACCGGGGAGCTGTTTTTT.

V and J are TRBV29-1 and TRBJ2-1; a weak D match, TRBD1 (6 bases). Germline V gene sequence: CDR1 SQVTM, CDR2 ANQGSEA. V lost 5 bases, J lost 9 bases, and 17 bases lay in between. The CDR3 covers 13 residues. The CDR3 nucleotides are TGCAGCGTTCGGCAGGTCGTAGGGGGTGAGCAGTTCTTC. Protein: CSVRQVVGGEQFF.

The chain couples TRBV7-8 to TRBJ1-4; maybe TRBD1 (5 bases). Germline V lookup: CDR1 SGHVS, CDR2 FQNEAQ. The length of the CDR3 is 20 residues. V gave up 4 bases and J gave up 0 bases, with 24 bases separating them. CDR3 in DNA: TGTGCCAGCAGCTCCCTGCGCGTGGGACTGCGTCCTCCAACTAATGAAAAACTGTTTTTT. Residues: CASSSLRVGLRPPTNEKLFF.

This chain joins TRBV3-1 (or the pseudogene TRBV3-2) and TRBJ1-2; TRBD1 matches 7 bases. In germline, CDR1 is LGHDT, CDR2 YNNKEL (reference sequence). J lost 0 bases, V lost 0 bases, and 1 base had no gene match. The CDR3 loop spans 15 amino acids. CDR3 region: CASSQDTGANYGYTF. CDR3 in DNA: TGTGCCAGCAGCCAAGATACAGGGGCTAACTATGGCTACACCTTC.

The chain joins TRBV6-4 to TRBJ2-1; 15 bases agree with TRBD2. The germline gives CDR1 MRHNA, CDR2 SNTAGT. CDR3 size: 16 residues. The V and J ends lost 4 bases and 10 bases, in that order; junction bases with no gene match: 8. CDR3 region: CASSGTSGGAPGEQFF. In nucleotides, the CDR3 is TGTGCCAGCAGTGGGACTAGCGGGGGGGCCCCGGGGGAGCAGTTCTTC.

The chain has TRBV15 and TRBJ2-1, with TRBD1 matching over 7 bases. This CDR3 contains 16 residues. V lost 3 bases, J lost 4 bases, and 9 bases stayed unmatched. Per germline, CDR1 LNHNV and CDR2 YYDKDF (reference sequence). CDR3 sequence: CATSSPGTAKYNEQFF. As DNA, the CDR3 is TGTGCCACCAGCAGCCCCGGGACAGCGAAGTACAATGAGCAGTTCTTC.